Below, 7 T cell receptor beta chains from the same sample are listed, as sequenced in a study of T cells expressing NK-cell markers. TCRdb reworked the 5' RACE reads into one entry per CDR3 protein, no DNA. In all, the sample yields some 450,000 distinct CDR3 sequences. The specimen sequenced was blood T cells: a sorted CD56 or NKG2C T cell subset, CD4+ or CD8+ T cells, or bulk PBMC T cells (not recorded which). These TCRs come from a woman between 18 and 69 years old in good health.

The CDR3 loop reads CSVASSDYNEQFF. The chain is built from TRBV29-1 and TRBJ2-1. In germline, CDR1 is SQVTM, CDR2 ANQGSEA. The CDR3 sequence is 13 residues long.

The rearrangement joins TRBV3-1 to TRBJ1-1; as DNA is missing, the TRBD1 call by TCRdb cannot be tested. The CDR3 is 14 residues long. Per germline, CDR1 LGHDT and CDR2 YNNKEL (reference sequence). This CDR3 is CASRVRGQNTEAFF.

The CDR3 region is CSAPSSTDTQYF. The chain recombines TRBV20-1 with TRBJ2-3. Germline loops: CDR1 DFQATT, CDR2 SNEGSKA (reference sequence). CDR3 size: 12 residues.

The rearrangement joins TRBV11-2 to TRBJ1-4; the TCRdb call, TRBD1, lacks DNA for checking. The CDR3 length is 14 residues. Germline lookup yields CDR1 SGHAT and CDR2 FQNNGV. The CDR3 here is CASSYGTPDEKLFF.

The chain employs TRBV7-2 and TRBJ2-5. Germline CDR1 is SGHTA and CDR2 is FQGNSA. The CDR3 contains 13 residues. CDR3 protein: CASSGVSQETQYF.

This chain connects TRBV29-1 to TRBJ2-7; the TRBD1 assignment by TCRdb is unverifiable without DNA. Germline V gives CDR1 SQVTM, CDR2 ANQGSEA. The CDR3 sequence is 12 residues long. The CDR3 is CSVSGLTYEQYF.

The chain combines TRBV11-2 with TRBJ2-2; TCRdb selects TRBD1, and the lack of DNA leaves this call unchecked. Germline-derived CDR1 and CDR2 are SGHAT and FQNNGV. The CDR3 is 16 amino acids. The CDR3 region is CASSTRTGGLTGELFF.